The 22 T cell receptor beta chains listed next were all sequenced from one sample in a study of identical twins. TCRdb redid the calling of the 5' RACE reads with MiXCR, one entry per CDR3 protein. Of a few hundred thousand distinct CDR3 sequences in the sample, roughly 12% were seen once. Separately, the same data were catalogued under a study of yellow fever vaccine responses in identical twins.

Sequencing used memory (CD45RO+) T cells sorted from blood. These receptors all stem from a woman in her late teens or twenties in good health.

This clonotype has more than one count but fewer than ten. This chain joins TRBV5-1 and TRBJ2-3; D is unclear. The CDR3 is made up of 14 amino acids. Deletions cut 4 bases from V and 2 bases from J, with 11 bases between. Germline CDR1 reads SGHRS; CDR2 reads YFSETQ. For the CDR3, the DNA is TGCGCCAGCAGCAGGTTAAGCTCCACAGATACGCAGTATTTT. This gives the protein CASSRLSSTDTQYF. Combining the CDR3 with reference TRBV5-1 and TRBJ2-3 gives the whole variable domain KAGVTQTPRYLIKTRGQQVTLSCSPISGHRSVSWYQQTPGQGLQFLFEYFSETQRNKGNFPGRFSGRQFSNSRSEMNVSTLELGDSALYLCASSRLSSTDTQYFGPGTRLTVL.

This clonotype was seen at least ten times. Here the CDR3 DNA reads TGTGCCAGCAGCCAGGAGACAGGGGGAACCTACAATGAGCAGTTCTTC. Translating gives CASSQETGGTYNEQFF. The chain carries TRBV4-2 and TRBJ2-1; 9 bases agree with TRBD1. The V segment lost 3 bases and the J segment 2 bases; nucleotides outside the gene matches: 5. Germline V gene lookup returns CDR1 LGHNA and CDR2 YNFKEQ. This CDR3 spans 16 amino acids.

This clonotype has just a few counts. This chain links TRBV5-1 with TRBJ2-3, with D tentatively TRBD1 or TRBD2 (6 bases each). V was shortened by 8 bases and J by 1 base, with 17 bases between the two germline ends. The germline gives CDR1 SGHRS, CDR2 YFSETQ. The CDR3 extends over 15 amino acids. The CDR3 is CASEGGVLGTDTQYF. DNA for the CDR3: TGCGCCAGTGAGGGGGGTGTTCTCGGCACAGATACGCAGTATTTT. Filled out from reference TRBV5-1 and TRBJ2-3, the complete variable domain reads KAGVTQTPRYLIKTRGQQVTLSCSPISGHRSVSWYQQTPGQGLQFLFEYFSETQRNKGNFPGRFSGRQFSNSRSEMNVSTLELGDSALYLCASEGGVLGTDTQYFGPGTRLTVL.

This clonotype has only a few counts. The V gene is TRBV19, the J gene TRBJ2-1; a weak D match, TRBD2 (5 bases). Looked up from germline, CDR1 is LNHDA and CDR2 is SQIVND (reference sequence). The V and J ends lost 7 bases and 6 bases respectively, with 22 bases between them. The CDR3 runs 16 residues. This CDR3 is CASKTTRAVKGNEQFF. CDR3 DNA: TGTGCCAGTAAAACCACTAGGGCAGTAAAAGGCAATGAGCAGTTCTTC.

The V gene is TRBV20-1, the J gene TRBJ2-5; D might be TRBD1 or TRBD2, each matching 5 bases. Trimming took 7 bases from V and 1 from J, leaving 19 bases between them. The CDR3 length is 15 residues. CDR1 and CDR2 (germline): DFQATT, SNEGSKA (reference sequence). In DNA form, the CDR3 reads TGCAGTGTTCCGGGACCCTCCAGGGCCCAAGAGACCCAGTACTTC. This encodes CSVPGPSRAQETQYF.

A few counts support this clonotype. The chain uses TRBV28 and TRBJ1-2, with D possibly TRBD1 on 5 matching bases. Trimming took 8 bases from V and 5 from J, leaving 12 bases between them. The germline CDR1 and CDR2 sequences are MDHEN and SYDVKM. This CDR3 is 12 amino acids long. The DNA of the CDR3 is TGTGCCAGCGGGGACGCGAGATATGGCTACACCTTC. Protein product: CASGDARYGYTF.

This clonotype came up a few times. The chain is built from TRBV14 and TRBJ2-1, with D tentatively TRBD2 (5 bases). Trimming cost V 1 base and J 10 bases, with 11 bases left between them. The CDR3 loop spans 13 amino acids. Germline V gene sequence: CDR1 SGHDN, CDR2 FVKESK. Here the CDR3 reads CASSQAPRGEQFF. CDR3 coding DNA: TGTGCCAGCAGCCAAGCGCCTAGAGGGGAGCAGTTCTTC.

This clonotype was detected many times. This chain connects TRBV3-1 to TRBJ2-7, with a tentative D call TRBD2 (6 bases). This CDR3 is 15 amino acids long. The V gene lost 1 base and the J gene lost 3 bases, with 13 bases spanning the gap. Germline values: CDR1 LGHDT, CDR2 YNNKEL (reference sequence). CDR3 sequence: CASSQGYGGLYEQYF. The CDR3 bases are TGTGCCAGCAGCCAAGGGTACGGGGGACTCTACGAGCAGTACTTC.

This clonotype was observed many times. This chain links TRBV7-2 with TRBJ2-1; 9 bases agree with TRBD2. Germline V CDR1 and CDR2: SGHTA, FQGNSA. J was trimmed by 4 bases and V by 5 bases; bases with no gene match: 6. There are 15 residues in the CDR3. CDR3 sequence reads: CASSKGSGSYNEQFF. CDR3 coding DNA: TGTGCCAGCAGCAAAGGTAGCGGGAGTTACAATGAGCAGTTCTTC.

This sequence joins TRBV2 and TRBJ2-7; TRBD1 is a possible D gene (5 bases). Germline V gives CDR1 SNHLY, CDR2 FYNNEI. The V end lost 6 bases, the J end lost 6 bases, and 9 bases lay between the germline ends. This CDR3 contains 11 residues. CDR3: CASSDTGEQYF. CDR3 sequence (DNA): TGTGCCAGCAGCGATACAGGCGAGCAGTACTTC.

This clonotype has a handful of counts. The rearrangement joins TRBV7-6 to TRBJ2-3; tentative D call: TRBD2 (6 bases). The CDR3 runs 17 residues. Germline values: CDR1 SGHVS, CDR2 FNYEAQ. With 4 bases removed from V and 2 bases from J, the gap between germline ends came to 19 bases. This chain's CDR3 is CASSWMIGGDPTDTQYF. The CDR3, as DNA: TGTGCCAGCAGCTGGATGATAGGAGGGGACCCCACAGATACGCAGTATTTT.

This clonotype was seen only a few times. The chain couples TRBV5-1 to TRBJ1-4, with D perhaps matching TRBD1 (5 bases). Trimming pared 3 bases from V and 10 bases from J, leaving 13 bases between. The CDR3 is made up of 13 amino acids. CDR1 and CDR2 from the germline V gene are SGHRS and YFSETQ. Here the CDR3 DNA reads TGCGCCAGCAGCTCCCCCGAGGGGCGAAAACTGTTTTTT. Translation: CASSSPEGRKLFF.

This clonotype was picked up a small number of times. The rearrangement uses TRBV19 and TRBJ1-1; the D gene is possibly TRBD1 (6 bases). CDR1 is LNHDA and CDR2 is SQIVND in the germline V gene (reference sequence). This CDR3 spans 16 amino acids. Deletions cut 3 bases from V and 5 bases from J, with 19 bases between. The CDR3: CASSMGRTVLGTEAFF. The CDR3 DNA is TGTGCCAGTAGTATGGGAAGGACAGTCTTGGGGACTGAAGCTTTCTTT.

J is TRBJ2-2 and V is TRBV5-1; tentative D call: TRBD1 (6 bases). The germline V and J ends were trimmed by 4 bases and 0 bases, with 13 bases remaining between them. The CDR3 extends over 16 amino acids. In germline, CDR1 is SGHRS, CDR2 YFSETQ. CDR3 sequence: CASSTGQRANTGELFF. CDR3 DNA sequence: TGCGCCAGCAGCACCGGACAGCGAGCGAACACCGGGGAGCTGTTTTTT.

This clonotype was seen more than once but under ten times. The chain joins TRBV6-1 to TRBJ1-1, with 8 nucleotides matching TRBD1. V shed 7 bases and J 11 bases; nucleotides not matched to a gene: 12. In germline, CDR1 is MNHNS, CDR2 SASEGT. This CDR3 has 13 residues. The CDR3 DNA is TGTGCCAGCACTCCCGGGGCAGGGGGCGTCGCTTTCTTT. This encodes CASTPGAGGVAFF.

This clonotype has a count of ten or more. The chain joins TRBV7-3 to TRBJ2-1, with 8 bases fitting TRBD2. CDR3 length: 15 residues. CDR1 is SGHTA, CDR2 FQGTGA, per germline. J gave up 2 bases and V 1 base, and 1 base lay outside the gene matches. The CDR3 spells CASSLSGGTYNEQFF. As DNA, the CDR3 is TGTGCCAGCAGCTTAAGCGGGGGGACCTACAATGAGCAGTTCTTC.

There are a few counts of this clonotype. The chain carries TRBV4-3 and TRBJ2-3, with 11 bases identical to TRBD2. V was pared by 0 bases and J by 4 bases, with 3 bases of the junction left unmatched. CDR3 length equals 16 residues. The V gene's germline CDR1 is LGHNA and CDR2 YSLEER. This CDR3 reads CASSQELAGVPDTQYF. As DNA, the CDR3 is TGCGCCAGCAGCCAAGAACTAGCGGGAGTTCCAGATACGCAGTATTTT.

The chain has TRBV5-1 and TRBJ2-3; D is possibly TRBD2 (5 bases). Per germline, CDR1 SGHRS and CDR2 YFSETQ. The CDR3 has 15 residues. V was pared by 0 bases and J by 4 bases, with 12 bases between. CDR3 DNA: TGCGCCAGCAGCTTGGTAATAGGGCGGGCAGATACGCAGTATTTT. It is translated as CASSLVIGRADTQYF.

The J gene is TRBJ1-2, the V gene TRBV7-9; D is unclear. Trimming removed 1 base at V and 5 bases at J, with 14 bases between. From germline, CDR1 is SEHNR and CDR2 FQNEAQ (reference sequence). The CDR3 runs 15 residues. CDR3 nucleotides: TGTGCCAGCAGCTTAGGGTCCCTTGGGGAGTATGGCTACACCTTC. Translated, it gives CASSLGSLGEYGYTF.

This clonotype has only a few counts. The CDR3 bases are TGCAGTGCTAGGACAGGGGGCAACATTCAGTACTTC. Translating gives CSARTGGNIQYF. V and J are TRBV20-1 and TRBJ2-4; 10 nucleotides match TRBD1. The CDR3 is made up of 12 amino acids. The V and J ends lost 3 bases and 7 bases, in that order; junction bases with no gene match: 0. CDR1 is DFQATT, CDR2 SNEGSKA, per germline (reference sequence).

V usage is TRBV5-1 and J usage is TRBJ2-2, with TRBD1 matching over 9 bases. The junction had 6 bases not matched to a gene; V was cut back by 4 bases and J by 2 bases. The CDR3 has 16 amino acids. Germline assignment: CDR1 SGHRS and CDR2 YFSETQ. For the CDR3, the DNA is TGCGCCAGCAGCGTCAGGGGACAGGGAAACACCGGGGAGCTGTTTTTT. This encodes CASSVRGQGNTGELFF.

The chain has TRBV7-9 and TRBJ2-5; perhaps D is TRBD1 or TRBD2 (5 bases each). CDR3 length equals 15 residues. V was clipped by 7 bases and J by 1 base, with 16 bases between them. Germline assignment: CDR1 SEHNR and CDR2 FQNEAQ (reference sequence). CDR3 nucleotide sequence: TGTGCCAGCACCCCGCGAGGGGCAGTCCAAGAGACCCAGTACTTC. This gives the protein CASTPRGAVQETQYF.